The 17 T cell receptor beta chains listed next were all sequenced from one sample in a study of CD8+ T cells in alopecia areata. Regarding treatment: oral pan-JAK inhibitor, 5-10 mg twice daily. As the sequencing template, cDNA was produced by extracting RNA and reverse transcribing it. Data came from immunoSEQ multiplex PCR; TCRdb stores just in-frame clones and leaves some out. The table lists 95,000 to 100,000 clones, 60% of them singletons. Sequenced material: CD8+ T cells sorted from blood, taken between weeks 55 and 65, from a patient treated with tofacitinib. Receptor source: a human donor with alopecia areata.

The chain combines TRBV2 with TRBJ2-3, with 10 bases aligning to TRBD2. The trim removed 4 bases at V and 4 bases at J, leaving 5 bases unmatched. This CDR3 has 15 amino acids. Germline V gene sequence: CDR1 SNHLY, CDR2 FYNNEI. The CDR3 bases are TGTGCCAGCAGTGTAGGAGGACTAGCGGCAGATACGCAGTATTTT. This translates into CASSVGGLAADTQYF. Looking up the rest from reference TRBV2 and TRBJ2-3 gives the full variable domain: EPEVTQTPSHQVTQMGQEVILRCVPISNHLYFYWYRQILGQKVEFLVSFYNNEISEKSEIFDDQFSVERPDGSNFTLKIRSTKLEDSAMYFCASSVGGLAADTQYFGPGTRLTVL.

In this sample, this clone turned up once. The chain couples TRBV30 to TRBJ1-2, with TRBD1 identical over 8 bases. V lost 0 bases to trimming and J lost 8 bases; unmatched junction nucleotides: 8. Germline assignment: CDR1 GTSNPN and CDR2 SVGIG (reference sequence). The CDR3 covers 14 residues. The CDR3 region is CAWSVLQGAWGYTF. The CDR3 DNA follows: TGTGCCTGGAGTGTACTCCAGGGGGCCTGGGGCTACACCTTC. The variable domain in full, completed from reference TRBV30 and TRBJ1-2, reads SQTIHQWPATLVQPVGSPLSLECTVEGTSNPNLYWYRQAAGRGLQLLFYSVGIGQISSEVPQNLSASRPQDRQFILSSKKLLLSDSGFYLCAWSVLQGAWGYTFGSGTRLTVV.

In this sample, this clone turned up a few times. The chain carries TRBV14 and TRBJ2-7, with D possibly being TRBD1 (6 bases). CDR1 and CDR2 (germline): SGHDN, FVKESK. V lost 4 bases to trimming and J lost 2 bases, with 9 bases between them. The CDR3 is 13 amino acids. The CDR3 DNA reads TGTGCCAGCAGCCCCTACAGGGCCTACGAGCAGTACTTC. Protein sequence: CASSPYRAYEQYF.

The genes are TRBV5-1 and TRBJ2-5; D not resolved. The germline V gene has CDR1 SGHRS and CDR2 YFSETQ. This CDR3 is 15 amino acids long. The germline V and J ends were trimmed by 4 bases and 3 bases, with 16 bases remaining between them. The CDR3 sequence: CASSPEDRGKETQYF. CDR3 DNA: TGCGCCAGCAGCCCCGAAGACCGTGGAAAAGAGACCCAGTACTTC.

This chain links TRBV4-1 with TRBJ1-1; D is possibly TRBD1 (6 bases). The CDR3 contains 16 residues. Trimming cost V 0 bases and J 0 bases, with 11 bases left between them. The V gene's germline CDR1 is MGHRA and CDR2 YSYEKL. The CDR3 protein is CASSQEEGVLNTEAFF. DNA for the CDR3: TGCGCCAGCAGCCAAGAGGAGGGGGTTTTGAACACTGAAGCTTTCTTT.

The sample holds a few counts of this clone. The chain recombines TRBV5-1 with TRBJ1-5, with 7 bases that match TRBD1. CDR3 size: 15 residues. Germline CDR1 is SGHRS and CDR2 is YFSETQ. V dropped 0 bases and J dropped 8; count of bases not matched to a gene: 8. This CDR3 is CASSLGQGPKEPQHF. The CDR3 coding sequence is TGCGCCAGCAGCTTGGGACAGGGCCCGAAGGAGCCCCAGCATTTT.

The chain carries TRBV2 and TRBJ2-3, with D hard to call. In germline, CDR1 is SNHLY, CDR2 FYNNEI. The CDR3 spans 14 residues. Trimming removed 4 bases from V and 0 bases from J, with 8 bases in between. In DNA, the CDR3 is TGTGCCAGCAGTGCAGCATCTAGCACAGATACGCAGTATTTT. Its protein product is CASSAASSTDTQYF.

This clone was counted between two and nine times. This chain uses TRBV5-6 with TRBJ2-5, with no clear D. From germline, CDR1 is SGHDT and CDR2 YYEEEE. V was trimmed by 2 bases and J by 5 bases, leaving 4 bases between them. The CDR3 is made up of 11 amino acids. The CDR3 loop reads CASSFGETQYF. In DNA form, the CDR3 reads TGTGCCAGCAGCTTCGGTGAGACCCAGTACTTC.

This clone was seen more than once but under ten times. This chain connects TRBV10-3 to TRBJ2-5, with TRBD2 matching 7 bases. The CDR3 is made up of 15 amino acids. Germline CDR1 and CDR2: ENHRY and SYGVKD. J gave up 1 base and V 4 bases, and 6 bases lay outside the gene matches. This chain's CDR3 is CAISAAGTTQETQYF. In DNA form, the CDR3 reads TGTGCCATCAGTGCCGCGGGGACTACCCAAGAGACCCAGTACTTC.

CDR3 sequence reads: CASSSEYNEQFF. In nucleotides, the CDR3 is TGTGCCAGCAGCTCGGAGTACAATGAGCAGTTCTTC. J is TRBJ2-1 and V is TRBV7-6; D remains ambiguous. The CDR3 loop spans 12 amino acids. The germline V gene has CDR1 SGHVS and CDR2 FNYEAQ. V dropped 4 bases and J dropped 4 bases, with 5 bases sitting between them.

This clone is a singleton in its sample. The genes are TRBV5-1 and TRBJ2-7, with D unresolved. This CDR3 comprises 15 residues. V lost 2 bases and J 0 bases, leaving 12 bases between the germline ends. Germline V gene sequence: CDR1 SGHRS, CDR2 YFSETQ. The CDR3 DNA sequence: TGCGCCAGCAGCTTTTCTCCCGGAAGCTCCTACGAGCAGTACTTC. It encodes CASSFSPGSSYEQYF.

CDR3 in amino acids: CASSDRGGGGVQETQYF. CDR3 coding DNA: TGTGCCAGCAGTGATCGAGGAGGCGGGGGGGTACAAGAGACCCAGTACTTC. This chain uses TRBV2 with TRBJ2-5, with TRBD2 matching 9 bases. J gave up 2 bases and V 3 bases, and 10 bases lay outside the gene matches. This CDR3 has 17 residues. Per the germline V gene, CDR1 is SNHLY and CDR2 is FYNNEI.

The chain recombines TRBV7-6 with TRBJ1-1; 7 bases line up with TRBD1. V shed 2 bases and J 4 bases; nucleotides not matched to a gene: 1. The CDR3 consists of 13 residues. CDR1 and CDR2 from the germline V gene are SGHVS and FNYEAQ. The chain's CDR3 is CASSLTGATEAFF. The CDR3 DNA reads TGTGCCAGCAGCTTAACAGGGGCCACTGAAGCTTTCTTT.

CDR3 residues: CASSLAVRGGRETQYF. CDR3 nucleotide sequence: TGTGCCAGCAGCTTAGCGGTCCGGGGGGGCCGGGAGACCCAGTACTTC. V and J are TRBV7-8 and TRBJ2-5; 8 bases are a match to TRBD2. With 0 bases clipped from V and 5 bases from J, the junction kept 8 bases outside the gene matches. The CDR3 sequence is 16 residues long. Germline V lookup: CDR1 SGHVS, CDR2 FQNEAQ.

The sample holds a few counts of this clone. J is TRBJ2-1 and V is TRBV6-5; D possibly uses TRBD1 or TRBD2 (5 bases each). The V end was cut by 4 bases, the J end by 7 bases, with 5 bases between. CDR1 is MNHEY and CDR2 is SVGAGI in the germline V gene. This CDR3 contains 11 residues. This chain's CDR3 is CASSWGNEQFF. CDR3 nucleotide sequence: TGTGCCAGCAGTTGGGGGAATGAGCAGTTCTTC.

The CDR3 DNA reads as TGTGCCAGCAGCGGTGGACTGCAATACACCGGGGAGCTGTTTTTT. Translation gives CASSGGLQYTGELFF. V gene TRBV14 combines with J gene TRBJ2-2; tentative D call: TRBD2 (5 bases). With 5 bases removed from V and 3 bases from J, the gap between germline ends came to 13 bases. The germline V gene has CDR1 SGHDN and CDR2 FVKESK. This CDR3 region has 15 residues.

This chain connects TRBV6-5 to TRBJ2-3; TRBD1 matches 7 bases. The J segment lost 2 bases and the V segment lost 4 bases, leaving 6 bases of the junction unmatched. Per the germline V gene, CDR1 is MNHEY and CDR2 is SVGAGI. This CDR3 spans 15 amino acids. The CDR3 DNA follows: TGTGCCAGCAGTTTCAACAGGGGAATCACAGATACGCAGTATTTT. Its translation: CASSFNRGITDTQYF.